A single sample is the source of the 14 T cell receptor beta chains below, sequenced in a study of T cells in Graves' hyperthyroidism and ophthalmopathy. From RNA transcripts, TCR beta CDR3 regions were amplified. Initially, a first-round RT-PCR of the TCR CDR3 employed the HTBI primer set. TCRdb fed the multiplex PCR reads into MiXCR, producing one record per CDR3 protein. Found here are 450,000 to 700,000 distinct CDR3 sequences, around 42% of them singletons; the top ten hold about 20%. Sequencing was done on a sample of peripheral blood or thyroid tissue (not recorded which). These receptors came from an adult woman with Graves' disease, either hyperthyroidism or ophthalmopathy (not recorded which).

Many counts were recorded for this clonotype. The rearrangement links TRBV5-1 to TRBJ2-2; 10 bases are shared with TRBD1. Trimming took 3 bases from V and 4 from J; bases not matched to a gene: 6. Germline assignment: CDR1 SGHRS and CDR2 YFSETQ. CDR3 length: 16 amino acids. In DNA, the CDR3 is TGCGCCAGCAGCTCCTGGACAGGGGGAGTCACCGGGGAGCTGTTTTTT. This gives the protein CASSSWTGGVTGELFF.

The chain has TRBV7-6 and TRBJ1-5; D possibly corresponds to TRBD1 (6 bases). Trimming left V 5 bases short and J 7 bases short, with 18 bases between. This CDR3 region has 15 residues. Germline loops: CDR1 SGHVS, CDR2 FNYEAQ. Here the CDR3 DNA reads TGTGCCAGCAGCCCAATTCAGGGGAGTGCCCAGCCCCAGCATTTT. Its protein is CASSPIQGSAQPQHF.

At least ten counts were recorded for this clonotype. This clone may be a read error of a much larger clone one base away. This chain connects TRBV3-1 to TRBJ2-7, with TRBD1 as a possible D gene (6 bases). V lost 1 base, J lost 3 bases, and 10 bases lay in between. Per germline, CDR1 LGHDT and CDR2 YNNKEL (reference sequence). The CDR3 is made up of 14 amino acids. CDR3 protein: CASSQGQVGYEQYF. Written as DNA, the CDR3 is TGTGCCAGCAGCCAAGGACAGGTTGGCTACGAGCAGTACTTC.

CDR3 nucleotide sequence: TGTGCCAGTACCCTGGGAGGGGCTGGGGCCAACGTCCTGACTTTC. Protein: CASTLGGAGANVLTF. The gene calls are TRBV19 and TRBJ2-6; 7 bases agree with TRBD2. CDR1 LNHDA and CDR2 SQIVND come from the germline V gene (reference sequence). V shed 7 bases and J 2 bases; nucleotides not matched to a gene: 5. CDR3 size: 15 residues.

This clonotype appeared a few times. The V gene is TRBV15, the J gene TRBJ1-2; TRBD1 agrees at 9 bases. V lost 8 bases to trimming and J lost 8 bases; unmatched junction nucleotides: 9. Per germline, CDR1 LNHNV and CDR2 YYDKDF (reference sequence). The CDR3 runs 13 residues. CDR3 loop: CATVPDRGGGYTF. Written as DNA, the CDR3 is TGTGCCACCGTTCCCGACAGGGGGGGCGGCTACACCTTC.

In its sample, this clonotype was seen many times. CDR3 coding DNA: TGTGCCAGCACCGGGACAGCGAATCTCGCTGGGGCCAACGTCCTGACTTTC. It is translated as CASTGTANLAGANVLTF. The genes are TRBV12-3 or TRBV12-4 and TRBJ2-6; 7 bases are shared with TRBD1. This CDR3 comprises 17 residues. The V gene end was trimmed by 7 bases and the J gene end by 2 bases; junction bases not matched to a gene: 11.

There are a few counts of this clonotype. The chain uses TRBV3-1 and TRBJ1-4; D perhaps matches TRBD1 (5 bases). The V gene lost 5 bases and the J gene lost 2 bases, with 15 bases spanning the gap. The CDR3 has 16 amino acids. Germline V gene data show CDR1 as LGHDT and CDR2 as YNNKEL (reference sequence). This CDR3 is CASSDKDSRTNEKLFF. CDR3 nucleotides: TGTGCCAGCAGCGATAAAGACAGCCGCACTAATGAAAAACTGTTTTTT.

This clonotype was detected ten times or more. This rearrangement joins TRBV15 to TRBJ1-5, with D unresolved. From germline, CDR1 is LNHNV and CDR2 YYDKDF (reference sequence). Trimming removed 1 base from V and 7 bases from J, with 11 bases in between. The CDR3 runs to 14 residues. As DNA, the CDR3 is TGTGCCACCAGCAGAGTAGGAAGAGGGCAGCCCCAGCATTTT. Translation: CATSRVGRGQPQHF.

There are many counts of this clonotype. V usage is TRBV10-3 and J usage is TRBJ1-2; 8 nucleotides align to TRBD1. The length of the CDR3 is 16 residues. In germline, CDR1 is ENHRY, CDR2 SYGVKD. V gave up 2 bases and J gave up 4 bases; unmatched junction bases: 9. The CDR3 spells CAISEASTGVIYGYTF. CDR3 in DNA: TGTGCCATCAGTGAGGCCTCGACAGGGGTGATCTATGGCTACACCTTC.

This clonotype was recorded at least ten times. The CDR3 region has the DNA TGTGCCAGCAGGGGACAGGGGAACTCCTACGAGCAGTACTTC. Translated: CASRGQGNSYEQYF. V gene TRBV12-3 or TRBV12-4 combines with J gene TRBJ2-7; 10 positions match TRBD1. The CDR3 runs 14 residues. The trim removed 6 bases at V and 0 bases at J, leaving 2 bases unmatched.

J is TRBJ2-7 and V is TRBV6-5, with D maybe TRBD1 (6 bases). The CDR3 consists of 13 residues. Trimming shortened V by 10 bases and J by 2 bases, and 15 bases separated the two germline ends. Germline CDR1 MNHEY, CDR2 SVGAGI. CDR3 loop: CATGTRGTYEQYF. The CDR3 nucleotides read TGTGCCACAGGGACAAGGGGGACCTACGAGCAGTACTTC.

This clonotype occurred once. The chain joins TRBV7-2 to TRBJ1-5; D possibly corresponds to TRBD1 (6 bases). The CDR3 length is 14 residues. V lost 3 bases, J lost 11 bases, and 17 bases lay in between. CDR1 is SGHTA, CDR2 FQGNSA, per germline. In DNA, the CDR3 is TGTGCCAGCAGCTTCCGACAGGTGTCAGAGACCCAGCATTTT. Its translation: CASSFRQVSETQHF.

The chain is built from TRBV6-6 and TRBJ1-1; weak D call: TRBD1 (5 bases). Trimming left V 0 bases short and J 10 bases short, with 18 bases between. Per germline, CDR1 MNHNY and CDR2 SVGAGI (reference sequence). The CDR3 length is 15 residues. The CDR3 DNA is TGTGCCAGCAGTTACTCCCTCCGGGGCCGTGAAGCAGCTTTCTTT. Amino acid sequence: CASSYSLRGREAAFF.

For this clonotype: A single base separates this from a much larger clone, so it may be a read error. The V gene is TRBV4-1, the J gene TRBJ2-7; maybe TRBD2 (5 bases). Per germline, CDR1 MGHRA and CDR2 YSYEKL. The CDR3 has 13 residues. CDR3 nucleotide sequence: TGCGCCAGCAGCCAAGTAGAGGGCTACGAGCAGTGCTTC. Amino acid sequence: CASSQVEGYEQCF.